This T cell receptor beta chain was recorded in a study of cytomegalovirus exposure and HLA in healthy donors. Notes on the study in general: Association with HLA alleles at 0.05 false discovery rate was found for roughly 17,000 TCR beta sequences in a later analysis.

A note on this clone: Its matching antigen is unknown.

In germline, CDR1 is LNHDA, CDR2 SQIVND (reference sequence). This CDR3 has 13 amino acids. Trimming removed 7 bases at V and 7 bases at J, with 16 bases between. PCR involved 60 Vbeta and 13 Jbeta primers. Authors' methods: In a later analysis, the count reached about 80 million unique TCR beta chains, with about 12 million shared. Assay: immunoSEQ multiplex PCR; the TCRdb copy retains only in-frame clones and omits some. For V, J and clone size, that table is used; D and trimming come from the DNA. The sample contains about 93,000 clones, more than 55% of which appear only once. The TCR sequence derives from a boy aged 5-17 years in good health and CMV-seropositive. The V and J genes are TRBV19 and TRBJ1-2, with no clear D. The sequencing sample was made of PBMCs. DNA for the CDR3: TGTGCCAGTACCAAGATGACTGCACTTGGCTACACCTTC. This gives the protein CASTKMTALGYTF.